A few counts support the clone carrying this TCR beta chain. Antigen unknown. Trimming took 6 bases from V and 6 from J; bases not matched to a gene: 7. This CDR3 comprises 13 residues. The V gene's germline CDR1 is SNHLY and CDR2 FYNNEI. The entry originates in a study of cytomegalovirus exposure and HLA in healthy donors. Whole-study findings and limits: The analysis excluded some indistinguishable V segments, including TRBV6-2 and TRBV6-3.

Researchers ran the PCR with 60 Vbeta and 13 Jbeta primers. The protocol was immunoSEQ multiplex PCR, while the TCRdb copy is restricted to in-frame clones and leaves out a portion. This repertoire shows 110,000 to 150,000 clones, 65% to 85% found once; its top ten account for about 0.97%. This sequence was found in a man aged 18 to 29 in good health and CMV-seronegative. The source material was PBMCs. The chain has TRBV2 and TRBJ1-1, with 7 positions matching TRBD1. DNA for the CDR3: TGTGCCAGCAGCGTACAGGGGTTCGCTGAAGCTTTCTTT. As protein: CASSVQGFAEAFF.